The 5 T cell receptor beta chains listed next were all sequenced from one sample in a study of shared clonotypes between healthy human individuals. TCRdb's copy holds only in-frame clones and misses some; the assay was immunoSEQ multiplex PCR. The table lists roughly 700,000 clones, less than 95% of them singletons. Source material: memory CD8+ T cells from PBMCs. Subset specified: CD45RO+ cells pooled with CCR7-negative TemRA cells. These receptors were collected from a man younger than 35 in good health. Some clones in this sample may be carry-over from other donors' samples.

J is TRBJ2-3 and V is TRBV9; a possible D gene is TRBD2 (6 bases). Trimming cost V 3 bases and J 6 bases, with 17 bases left between them. The CDR3 contains 15 residues. Germline V lookup: CDR1 SGDLS, CDR2 YYNGEE. For the CDR3, the DNA is TGTGCCAGCAGCGGATCCGGGACTCCAGGGGATACGCAGTATTTT. Translating gives CASSGSGTPGDTQYF.

The V call is TRBV30, the J call TRBJ2-3; weak D call: TRBD1 (8 bases). Trimming shortened V by 2 bases and J by 13 bases, and 19 bases separated the two germline ends. The CDR3 sequence is 13 residues long. Germline V gene lookup returns CDR1 GTSNPN and CDR2 SVGIG (reference sequence). CDR3 in DNA: TGTGCCTGGAGTCTAACCAACAGGGGGACTAAGTATTTT. Encoded protein: CAWSLTNRGTKYF.

The chain couples TRBV28 to TRBJ2-7; D is perhaps TRBD1 (5 bases). The CDR3 runs 14 residues. The germline V gene has CDR1 MDHEN and CDR2 SYDVKM. With 5 bases removed from V and 3 bases from J, the gap between germline ends came to 14 bases. The CDR3 here is CASSLRVRGYEQYF. In DNA, the CDR3 is TGTGCCAGCAGTCTCAGGGTTAGGGGCTACGAGCAGTACTTC.

The chain joins TRBV5-1 to TRBJ1-2, with 10 bases aligning to TRBD1. The CDR3 has 14 amino acids. Germline V CDR1 and CDR2: SGHRS, YFSETQ. The V gene end was trimmed by 3 bases and the J gene end by 6 bases; junction bases not matched to a gene: 5. The CDR3 sequence: CASSSGQGSNGYTF. In DNA form, the CDR3 reads TGCGCCAGCAGCTCGGGACAGGGGTCGAATGGCTACACCTTC.

This clone was detected once. V gene TRBV21-1 combines with J gene TRBJ2-7; TRBD2, the table's D call, lacks a check against the DNA. TRBV21-1 is a recognized pseudogene. The CDR3 consists of 12 residues. CDR3 sequence: CASSKMSDEQYF. For the CDR3, the DNA is TGTGCCAGCAGCAAAATGAGCGACGAGCAGTACTTC.